Listed below are T cell receptor beta chains from one sample, sequenced in a study of T-cell memory formation after mild COVID-19. From the 5' RACE reads, TCRdb called clonotypes with MiXCR, one entry per CDR3 protein. The sample gives 250,000 to 400,000 distinct CDR3 sequences, around 15% of which show up once; roughly 21% is in the top ten. The specimen sequenced was PBMCs or a T cell subset sorted from them (not recorded which). These receptors were taken from a man younger than 35 who had mild COVID-19 (a few samples of this study predate the infection). Cell type and time point are not known. CDR3s include the opening cysteine and the closing phenylalanine or tryptophan.

V gene,CDR3 protein
TRBV14,CASSQDGGQETQYF
TRBV9,CASSASIAEQFF
TRBV11-2,CASSFGTNSYNEQFF
TRBV20-1,CSAALVLLSDPSNEQFF
TRBV7-2,CASSLTFQLEAFF
TRBV29-1,CSISEVRAFF
TRBV7-2,CASSPHFPGVNYEQYF
TRBV12-3/TRBV12-4,CASKTTSGGRETQYF
TRBV2,CATQGESNQTQHF
TRBV7-2,CASSFQGFFSPLHF
TRBV15,CATRPTTAYSNQPQHF
TRBV9,CASSVEVAGELYF
TRBV7-2,CASSLGYRADNSPLHF
TRBV12-3/TRBV12-4,CASRVTTASNQPQHF
TRBV2,CAIREDGIYGYTF
TRBV5-1,CASSLISHEQYF
TRBV3-1,CASSQDTGLAGTDTQYF
TRBV12-3/TRBV12-4,CASSQLTGYEQYF
TRBV18,CASSPPGPNTEAFF
TRBV9,CASSVWQGALNEQFF
TRBV2,CASSVRVGDTQYF
TRBV3-1,CATQGAGGELFF
TRBV29-1,CSVEGAVYGYTF
TRBV20-1,CSGDRGTGYEQYF
TRBV5-1,CASSPDSPNQPQHF
TRBV4-1,CASSQDGRETDTQYF
TRBV20-1,CSALLGGNTGELFF
TRBV15,CATSRLAGGREQYF
TRBV11-2,CASSLGGTWRVF
TRBV5-5,CASSLRRGLGETQYF
TRBV5-1,CASRGTGSYNEQFF
TRBV7-7,CASSLGGTSGGNEQFF
TRBV6-2/TRBV6-3,CASSGTSDYNEQFF
TRBV9,CASSVAFRGAGRFF
TRBV5-1,CASAPDKNTEAFF
TRBV27,CASSLPGGNIQYF
TRBV4-2,CASSHRGVNQPQHF
TRBV5-1,CASSLVRAISRVEETQYF
TRBV20-1,CSARWAGGEQFF
TRBV6-2/TRBV6-3,CASRPSGGAGINSPLHF
TRBV7-2,CASSRTLLGELFF
TRBV7-8,CASSLDRTTYGYTF
TRBV7-2,CASRQAGTGAGELFF
TRBV20-1,CSARQIGGRETQYF
TRBV6-5,CASRVSQTGWTDTQYF
TRBV7-9,CASSITSGAYNEQFF
TRBV6-2/TRBV6-3,CASSYPRARPSRNEQFF
TRBV5-4,CASSRGGADTYNEQFF
TRBV12-3/TRBV12-4,CASSKPGRGNEKLFF
TRBV4-2,CASSQVIADEQFF